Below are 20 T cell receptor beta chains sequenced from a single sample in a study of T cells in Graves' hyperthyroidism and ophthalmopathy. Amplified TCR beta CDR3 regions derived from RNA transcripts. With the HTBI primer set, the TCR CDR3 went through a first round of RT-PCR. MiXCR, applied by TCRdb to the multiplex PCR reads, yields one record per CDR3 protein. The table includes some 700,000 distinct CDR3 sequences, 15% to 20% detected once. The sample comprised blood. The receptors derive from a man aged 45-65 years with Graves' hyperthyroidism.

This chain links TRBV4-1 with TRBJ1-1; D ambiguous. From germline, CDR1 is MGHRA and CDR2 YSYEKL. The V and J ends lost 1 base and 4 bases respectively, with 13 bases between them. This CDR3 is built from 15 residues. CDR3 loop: CASSQAGGDRTEAFF. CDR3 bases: TGCGCCAGCAGCCAAGCAGGCGGGGATCGCACTGAAGCTTTCTTT.

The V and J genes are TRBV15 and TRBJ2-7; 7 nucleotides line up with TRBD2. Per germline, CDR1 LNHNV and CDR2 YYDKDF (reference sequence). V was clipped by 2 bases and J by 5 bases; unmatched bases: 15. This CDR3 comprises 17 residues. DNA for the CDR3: TGTGCCACCAGCAGATTTGGGGAGGGGACGAAACCCCACGAGCAGTACTTC. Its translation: CATSRFGEGTKPHEQYF.

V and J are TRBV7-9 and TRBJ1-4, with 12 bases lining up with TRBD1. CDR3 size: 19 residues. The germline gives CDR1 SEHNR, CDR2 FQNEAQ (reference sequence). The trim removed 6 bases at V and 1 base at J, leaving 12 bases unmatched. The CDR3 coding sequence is TGTGCCAGCAGTTATTCCGAAGGGACAGGGGGCATAACTAATGAAAAACTGTTTTTT. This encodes CASSYSEGTGGITNEKLFF.

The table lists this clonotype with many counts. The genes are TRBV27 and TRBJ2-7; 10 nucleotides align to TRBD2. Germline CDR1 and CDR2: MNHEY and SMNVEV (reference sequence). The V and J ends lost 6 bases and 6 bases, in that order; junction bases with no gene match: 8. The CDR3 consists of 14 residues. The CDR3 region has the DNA TGTGCCAGCAGCCTACAGCGGGAGGGGAGCGAGCAGTACTTC. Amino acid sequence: CASSLQREGSEQYF.

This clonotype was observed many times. The CDR3 here is CASSLRYSGRAATDTQYF. As DNA, the CDR3 is TGTGCCAGCAGCTTACGTTATAGCGGGAGAGCGGCCACAGATACGCAGTATTTT. The rearrangement joins TRBV11-2 to TRBJ2-3; the match to TRBD2 covers 9 bases. Germline lookup yields CDR1 SGHAT and CDR2 FQNNGV. The trim removed 2 bases at V and 2 bases at J, leaving 11 bases unmatched. This CDR3 is built from 18 residues. Full variable domain (remainder filled in from reference TRBV11-2 and TRBJ2-3): EAGVAQSPRYKIIEKRQSVAFWCNPISGHATLYWYQQILGQGPKLLIQFQNNGVVDDSQLPKDRFSAERLKGVDSTLKIQPAKLEDSAVYLCASSLRYSGRAATDTQYFGPGTRLTVL.

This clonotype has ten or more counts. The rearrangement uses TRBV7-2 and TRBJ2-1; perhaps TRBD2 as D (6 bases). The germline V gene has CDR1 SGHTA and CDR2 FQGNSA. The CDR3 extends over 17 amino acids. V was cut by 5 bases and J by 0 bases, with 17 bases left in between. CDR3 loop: CASSINSGAPSYNEQFF. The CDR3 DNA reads TGTGCCAGCAGCATAAATAGCGGAGCGCCCTCCTACAATGAGCAGTTCTTC.

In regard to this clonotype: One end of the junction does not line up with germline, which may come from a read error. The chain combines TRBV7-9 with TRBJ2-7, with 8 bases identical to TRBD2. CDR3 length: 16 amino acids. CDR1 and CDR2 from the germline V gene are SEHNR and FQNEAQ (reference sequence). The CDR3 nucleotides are TGTGCCAGCAGCCCGCAAAGCGGGAGCCTTTCCTACAAGCAGTACTTC. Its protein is CASSPQSGSLSYKQYF.

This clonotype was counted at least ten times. The CDR3 DNA is TGCGCCAGCAGCTTGGACAGGGCTAGCACTGAAGCTTTCTTT. This sequence encodes CASSLDRASTEAFF. The V call is TRBV5-1, the J call TRBJ1-1, with D perhaps matching TRBD1 (6 bases). V shed 0 bases and J shed 4 bases, with 10 bases lying between them. The CDR3 runs to 14 residues. Germline V gene data show CDR1 as SGHRS and CDR2 as YFSETQ.

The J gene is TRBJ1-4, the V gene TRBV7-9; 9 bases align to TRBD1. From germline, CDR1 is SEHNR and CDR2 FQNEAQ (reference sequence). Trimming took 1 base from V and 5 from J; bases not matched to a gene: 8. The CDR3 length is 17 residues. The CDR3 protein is CASSLGLTGGRNEKLFF. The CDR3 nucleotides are TGTGCCAGCAGCTTAGGATTAACAGGGGGCCGAAATGAAAAACTGTTTTTT.

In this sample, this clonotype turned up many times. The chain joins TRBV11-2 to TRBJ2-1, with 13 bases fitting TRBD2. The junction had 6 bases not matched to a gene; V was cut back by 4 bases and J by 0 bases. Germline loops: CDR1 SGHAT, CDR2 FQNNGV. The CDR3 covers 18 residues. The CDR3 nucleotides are TGTGCCAGCAGCTCCCCTACTAGCGGGAGGGCCTCCTACAATGAGCAGTTCTTC. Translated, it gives CASSSPTSGRASYNEQFF.

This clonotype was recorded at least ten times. CDR3: CAISETNEQFF. The CDR3 region has the DNA TGTGCCATCAGTGAGACCAATGAGCAGTTCTTC. The rearrangement joins TRBV10-3 to TRBJ2-1; D unresolved. The CDR3 consists of 11 residues. Germline V gene data show CDR1 as ENHRY and CDR2 as SYGVKD. V dropped 2 bases and J dropped 6 bases, with 2 bases sitting between them.

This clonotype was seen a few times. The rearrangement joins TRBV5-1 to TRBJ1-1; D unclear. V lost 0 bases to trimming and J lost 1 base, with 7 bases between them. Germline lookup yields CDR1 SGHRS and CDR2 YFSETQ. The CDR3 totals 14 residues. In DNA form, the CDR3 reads TGCGCCAGCAGCTTGGAAGCGAGGAACACTGAAGCTTTCTTT. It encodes CASSLEARNTEAFF.

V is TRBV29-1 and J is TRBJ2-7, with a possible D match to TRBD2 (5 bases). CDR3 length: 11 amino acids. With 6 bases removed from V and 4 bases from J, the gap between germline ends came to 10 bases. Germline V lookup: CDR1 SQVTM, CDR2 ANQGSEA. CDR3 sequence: CSVRSGYEQYF. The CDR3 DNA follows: TGCAGCGTGCGATCGGGATACGAGCAGTACTTC.

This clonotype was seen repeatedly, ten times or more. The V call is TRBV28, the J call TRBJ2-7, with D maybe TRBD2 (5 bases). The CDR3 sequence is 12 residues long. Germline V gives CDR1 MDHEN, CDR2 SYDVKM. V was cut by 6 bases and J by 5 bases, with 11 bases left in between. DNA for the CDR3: TGTGCCAGCAGGTCTAGCCGCAACGAGCAGTACTTC. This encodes CASRSSRNEQYF.

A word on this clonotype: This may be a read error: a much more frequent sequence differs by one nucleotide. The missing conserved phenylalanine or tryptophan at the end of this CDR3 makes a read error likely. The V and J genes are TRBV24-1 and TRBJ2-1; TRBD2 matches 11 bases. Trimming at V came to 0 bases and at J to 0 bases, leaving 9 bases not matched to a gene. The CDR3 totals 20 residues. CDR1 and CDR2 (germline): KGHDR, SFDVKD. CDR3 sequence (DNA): TGTGCCACCAGTGATTTGACCCTAGCGGGAGGTGGGAGCTCCTACAATGAGCAGTTCATC. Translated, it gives CATSDLTLAGGGSSYNEQFI.

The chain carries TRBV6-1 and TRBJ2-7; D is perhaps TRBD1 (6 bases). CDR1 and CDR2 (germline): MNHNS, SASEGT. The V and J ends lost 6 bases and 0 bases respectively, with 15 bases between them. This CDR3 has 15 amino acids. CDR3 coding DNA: TGTGCCAGCAGCATGACAGGCACTAGCTCCTACGAGCAGTACTTC. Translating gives CASSMTGTSSYEQYF.

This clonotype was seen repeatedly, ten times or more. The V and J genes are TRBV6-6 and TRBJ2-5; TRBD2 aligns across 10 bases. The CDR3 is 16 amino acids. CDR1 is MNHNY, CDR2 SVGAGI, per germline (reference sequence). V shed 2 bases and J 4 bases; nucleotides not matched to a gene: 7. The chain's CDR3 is CASSYEKREGLETQYF. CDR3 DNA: TGTGCCAGCAGTTACGAGAAGCGGGAGGGCCTAGAGACCCAGTACTTC.

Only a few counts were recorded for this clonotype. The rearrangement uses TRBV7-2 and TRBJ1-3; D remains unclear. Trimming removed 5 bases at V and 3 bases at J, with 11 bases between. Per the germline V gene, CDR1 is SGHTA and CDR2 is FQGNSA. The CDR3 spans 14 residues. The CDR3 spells CASSPAEVGNTIYF. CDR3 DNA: TGTGCCAGCAGCCCCGCGGAGGTTGGAAACACCATATATTTT.

CDR3 in amino acids: CASSFHSGNTIYF. DNA for the CDR3: TGCGCCAGCAGCTTCCATTCTGGAAACACCATATATTTT. This sequence joins TRBV5-1 and TRBJ1-3, with D unclear. The V end was cut by 2 bases, the J end by 1 base, with 4 bases between. Germline CDR1 is SGHRS and CDR2 is YFSETQ. The CDR3 is 13 residues long.

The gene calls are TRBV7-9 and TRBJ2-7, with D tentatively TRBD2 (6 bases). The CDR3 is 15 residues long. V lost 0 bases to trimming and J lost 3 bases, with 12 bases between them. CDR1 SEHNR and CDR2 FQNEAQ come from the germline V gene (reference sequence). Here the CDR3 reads CASSLAGAEGYEQYF. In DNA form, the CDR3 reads TGTGCCAGCAGCTTAGCTGGGGCGGAGGGCTACGAGCAGTACTTC.